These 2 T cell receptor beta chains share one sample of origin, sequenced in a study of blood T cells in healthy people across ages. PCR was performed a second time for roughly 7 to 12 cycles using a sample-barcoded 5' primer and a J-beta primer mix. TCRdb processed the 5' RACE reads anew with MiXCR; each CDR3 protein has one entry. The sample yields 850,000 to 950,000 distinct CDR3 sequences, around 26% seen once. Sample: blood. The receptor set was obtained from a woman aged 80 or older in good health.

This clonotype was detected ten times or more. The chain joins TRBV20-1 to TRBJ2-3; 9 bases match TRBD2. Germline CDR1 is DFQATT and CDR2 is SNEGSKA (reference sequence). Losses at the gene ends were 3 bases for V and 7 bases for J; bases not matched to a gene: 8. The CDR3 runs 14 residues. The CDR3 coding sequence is TGCAGTGCTAGTCCGACTAGCGGTTCGCATACGCAGTATTTT. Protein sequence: CSASPTSGSHTQYF.

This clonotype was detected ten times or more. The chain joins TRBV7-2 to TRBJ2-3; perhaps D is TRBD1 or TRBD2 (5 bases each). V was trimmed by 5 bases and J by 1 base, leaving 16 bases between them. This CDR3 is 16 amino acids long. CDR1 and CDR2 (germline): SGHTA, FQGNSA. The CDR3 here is CASSTQGGGRTDTQYF. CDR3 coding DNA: TGTGCCAGCAGCACTCAGGGCGGCGGGCGCACAGATACGCAGTATTTT. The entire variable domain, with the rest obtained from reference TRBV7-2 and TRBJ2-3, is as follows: GAGVSQSPSNKVTEKGKDVELRCDPISGHTALYWYRQSLGQGLEFLIYFQGNSAPDKSGLPSDRFSAERTGGSVSTLTIQRTQQEDSAVYLCASSTQGGGRTDTQYFGPGTRLTVL.